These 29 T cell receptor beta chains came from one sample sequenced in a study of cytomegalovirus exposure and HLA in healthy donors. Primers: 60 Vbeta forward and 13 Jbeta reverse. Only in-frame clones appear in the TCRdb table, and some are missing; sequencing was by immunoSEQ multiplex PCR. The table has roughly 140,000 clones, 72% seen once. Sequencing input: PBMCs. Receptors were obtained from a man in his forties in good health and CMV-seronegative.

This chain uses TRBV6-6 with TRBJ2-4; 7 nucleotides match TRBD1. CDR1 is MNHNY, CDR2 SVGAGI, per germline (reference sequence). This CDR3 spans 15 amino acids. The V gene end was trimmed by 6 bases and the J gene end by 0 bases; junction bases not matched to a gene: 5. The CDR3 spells CASRQGVLAKNIQYF. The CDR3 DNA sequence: TGTGCCAGCAGGCAGGGGGTCTTAGCCAAAAACATTCAGTACTTC.

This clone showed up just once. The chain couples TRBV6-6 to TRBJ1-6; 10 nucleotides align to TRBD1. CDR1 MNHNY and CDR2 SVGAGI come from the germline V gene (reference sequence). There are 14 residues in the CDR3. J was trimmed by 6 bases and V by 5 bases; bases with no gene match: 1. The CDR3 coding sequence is TGTGCCAGCAGTAGGGACAGGGGTAATTCACCCCTCCACTTT. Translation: CASSRDRGNSPLHF.

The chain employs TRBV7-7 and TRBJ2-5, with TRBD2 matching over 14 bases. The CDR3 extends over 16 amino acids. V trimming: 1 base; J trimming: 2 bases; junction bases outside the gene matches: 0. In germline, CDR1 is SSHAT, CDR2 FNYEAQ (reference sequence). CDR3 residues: CASSLGLAGGQETQYF. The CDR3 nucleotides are TGTGCCAGCAGCTTAGGACTAGCGGGAGGGCAAGAGACCCAGTACTTC. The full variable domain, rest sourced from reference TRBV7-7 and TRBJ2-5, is GAGVSQSPRYKVTKRGQDVTLRCDPISSHATLYWYQQALGQGPEFLTYFNYEAQPDKSGLPSDRFSAERPEGSISTLTIQRTEQRDSAMYRCASSLGLAGGQETQYFGPGTRLLVL.

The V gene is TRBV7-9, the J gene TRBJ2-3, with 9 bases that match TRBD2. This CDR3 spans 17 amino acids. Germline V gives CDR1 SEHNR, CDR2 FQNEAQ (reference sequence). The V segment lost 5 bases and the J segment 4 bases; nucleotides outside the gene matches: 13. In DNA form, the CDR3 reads TGTGCCAGCAGCCTTACCGAGCGGGGGGCCACCGCAGATACGCAGTATTTT. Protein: CASSLTERGATADTQYF.

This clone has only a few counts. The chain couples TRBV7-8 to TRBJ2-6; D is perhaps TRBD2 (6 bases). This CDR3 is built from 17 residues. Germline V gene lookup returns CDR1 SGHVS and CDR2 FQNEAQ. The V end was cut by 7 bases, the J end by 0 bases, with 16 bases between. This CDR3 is CASTSWRVPSGANVLTF. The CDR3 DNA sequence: TGTGCCAGCACCTCCTGGAGGGTCCCCTCTGGGGCCAACGTCCTGACTTTC.

The CDR3 DNA follows: TGCGCCAGCAGCCAAGTATTTCCCAGTGAAAAACTGTTTTTT. Amino acids: CASSQVFPSEKLFF. The chain carries TRBV4-1 and TRBJ1-4; D ambiguous. This CDR3 comprises 14 residues. CDR1 and CDR2 (germline): MGHRA, YSYEKL. V lost 1 base and J 7 bases, leaving 10 bases between the germline ends.

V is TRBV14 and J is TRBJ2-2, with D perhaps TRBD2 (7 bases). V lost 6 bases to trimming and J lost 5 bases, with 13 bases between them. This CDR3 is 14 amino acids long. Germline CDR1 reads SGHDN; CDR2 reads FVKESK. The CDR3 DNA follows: TGTGCCAGCAGGCTCCGGGGGGCGACCGGGGAGCTGTTTTTT. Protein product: CASRLRGATGELFF.

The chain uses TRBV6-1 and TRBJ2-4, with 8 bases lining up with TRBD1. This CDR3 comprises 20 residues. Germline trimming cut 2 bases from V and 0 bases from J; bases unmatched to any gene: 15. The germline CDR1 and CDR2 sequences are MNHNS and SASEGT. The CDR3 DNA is TGTGCCAGCAGTGAAATTGGGCAGGGGGCCATCCTTTTAGCCAAAAACATTCAGTACTTC. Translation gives CASSEIGQGAILLAKNIQYF.

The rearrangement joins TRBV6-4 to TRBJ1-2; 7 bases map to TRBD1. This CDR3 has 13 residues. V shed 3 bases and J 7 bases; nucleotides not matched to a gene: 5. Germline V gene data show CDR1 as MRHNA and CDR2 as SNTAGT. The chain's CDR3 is CASSEAGGTGYTF. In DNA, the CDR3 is TGTGCCAGCAGTGAGGCAGGGGGTACTGGCTACACCTTC.

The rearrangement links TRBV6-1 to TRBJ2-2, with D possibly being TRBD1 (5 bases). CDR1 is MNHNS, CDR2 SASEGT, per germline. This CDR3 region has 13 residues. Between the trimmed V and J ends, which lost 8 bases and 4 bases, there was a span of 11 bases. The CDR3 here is CASSRAGTGELFF. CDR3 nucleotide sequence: TGTGCCAGCTCCAGGGCCGGCACCGGGGAGCTGTTTTTT.

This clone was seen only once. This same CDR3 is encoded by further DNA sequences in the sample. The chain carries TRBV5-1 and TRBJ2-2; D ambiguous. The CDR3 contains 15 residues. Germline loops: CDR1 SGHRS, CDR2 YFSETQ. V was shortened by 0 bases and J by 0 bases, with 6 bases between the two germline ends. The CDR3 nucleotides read TGCGCCAGCAGCTTGGGGCTAGCGAACACCGGGGAGCTGTTTTTT. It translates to CASSLGLANTGELFF.

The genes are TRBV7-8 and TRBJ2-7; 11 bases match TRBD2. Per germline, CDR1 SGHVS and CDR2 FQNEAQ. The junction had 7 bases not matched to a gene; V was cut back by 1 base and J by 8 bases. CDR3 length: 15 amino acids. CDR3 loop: CASSLGRLAGGKQYF. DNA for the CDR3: TGTGCCAGCAGCTTAGGAAGGCTAGCGGGGGGAAAGCAGTACTTC.

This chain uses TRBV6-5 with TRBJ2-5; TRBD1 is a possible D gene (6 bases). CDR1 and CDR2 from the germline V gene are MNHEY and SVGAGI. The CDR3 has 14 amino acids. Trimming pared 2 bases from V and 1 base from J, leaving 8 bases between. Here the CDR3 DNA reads TGTGCCAGCAGTTACACAGGGACCCAAGAGACCCAGTACTTC. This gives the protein CASSYTGTQETQYF.

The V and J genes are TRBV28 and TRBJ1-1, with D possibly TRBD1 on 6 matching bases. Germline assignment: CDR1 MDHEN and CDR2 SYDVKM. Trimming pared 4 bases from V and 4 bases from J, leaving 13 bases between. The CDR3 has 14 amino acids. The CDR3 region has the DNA TGTGCCAGCAGTTCCCCCCAGGGGTTCACTGAAGCTTTCTTT. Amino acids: CASSSPQGFTEAFF. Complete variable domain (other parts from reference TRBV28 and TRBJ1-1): DVKVTQSSRYLVKRTGEKVFLECVQDMDHENMFWYRQDPGLGLRLIYFSYDVKMKEKGDIPEGYSVSREKKERFSLILESASTNQTSMYLCASSSPQGFTEAFFGQGTRLTVV.

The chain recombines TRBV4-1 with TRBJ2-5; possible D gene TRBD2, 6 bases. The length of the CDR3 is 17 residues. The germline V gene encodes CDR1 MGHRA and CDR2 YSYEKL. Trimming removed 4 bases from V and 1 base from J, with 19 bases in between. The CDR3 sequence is CASSLLNGGEIQETQYF. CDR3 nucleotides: TGCGCCAGCAGCCTCCTTAACGGGGGAGAGATCCAAGAGACCCAGTACTTC.

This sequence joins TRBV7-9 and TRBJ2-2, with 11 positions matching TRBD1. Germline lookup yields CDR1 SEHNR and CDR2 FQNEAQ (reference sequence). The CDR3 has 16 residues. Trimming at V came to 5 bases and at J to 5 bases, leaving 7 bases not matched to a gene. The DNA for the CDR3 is TGTGCCAGCAGCCACTCCGGGACAGGGGGGACCGGGGAGCTGTTTTTT. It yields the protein CASSHSGTGGTGELFF.

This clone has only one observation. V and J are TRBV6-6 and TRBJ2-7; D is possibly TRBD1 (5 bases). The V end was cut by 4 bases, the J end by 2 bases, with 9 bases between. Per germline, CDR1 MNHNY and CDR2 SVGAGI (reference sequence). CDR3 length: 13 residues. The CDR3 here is CASSSQQAYEQYF. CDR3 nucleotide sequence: TGTGCCAGCAGTTCCCAACAGGCCTACGAGCAGTACTTC.

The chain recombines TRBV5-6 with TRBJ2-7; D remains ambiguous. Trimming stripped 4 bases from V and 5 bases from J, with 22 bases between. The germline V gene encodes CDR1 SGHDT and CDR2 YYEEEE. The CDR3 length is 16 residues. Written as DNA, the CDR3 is TGTGCCAGCAGCCCCGGAAGGCAGGTCCTCTTCGACGAGCAGTACTTC. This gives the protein CASSPGRQVLFDEQYF.

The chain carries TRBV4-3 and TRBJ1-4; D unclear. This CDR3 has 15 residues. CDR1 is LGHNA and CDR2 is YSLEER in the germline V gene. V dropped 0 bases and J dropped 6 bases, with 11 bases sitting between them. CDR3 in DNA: TGCGCCAGCAGCCAAGATCCCGGACTACATGAAAAACTGTTTTTT. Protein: CASSQDPGLHEKLFF.

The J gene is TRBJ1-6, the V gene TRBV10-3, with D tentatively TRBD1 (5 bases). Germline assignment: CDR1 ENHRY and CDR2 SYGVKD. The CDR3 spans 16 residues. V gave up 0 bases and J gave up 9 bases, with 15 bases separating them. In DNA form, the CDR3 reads TGTGCCATCAGTGAGTCGGTTGGGGGGAAGCGTTCACCCCTCCACTTT. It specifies CAISESVGGKRSPLHF.

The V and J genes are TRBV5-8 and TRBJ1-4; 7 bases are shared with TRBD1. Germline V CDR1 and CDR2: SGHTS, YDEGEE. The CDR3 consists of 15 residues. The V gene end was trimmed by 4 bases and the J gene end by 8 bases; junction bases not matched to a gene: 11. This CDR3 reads CASSPGDRVNEKLFF. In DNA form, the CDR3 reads TGTGCCAGCAGCCCCGGCGACAGGGTGAACGAAAAACTGTTTTTT.

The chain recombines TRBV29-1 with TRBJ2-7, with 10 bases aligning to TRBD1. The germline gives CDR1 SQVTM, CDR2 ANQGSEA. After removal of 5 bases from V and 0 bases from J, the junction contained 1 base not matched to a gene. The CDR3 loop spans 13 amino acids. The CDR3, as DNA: TGCAGCGTTTGGGACAGGGGCTCCTACGAGCAGTACTTC. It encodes CSVWDRGSYEQYF.

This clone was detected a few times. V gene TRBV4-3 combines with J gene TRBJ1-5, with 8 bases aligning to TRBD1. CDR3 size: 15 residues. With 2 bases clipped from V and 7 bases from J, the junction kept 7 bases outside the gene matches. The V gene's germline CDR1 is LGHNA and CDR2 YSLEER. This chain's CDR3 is CASSQRTGRDQPQHF. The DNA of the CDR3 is TGCGCCAGCAGCCAAAGGACAGGGCGGGACCAGCCCCAGCATTTT.

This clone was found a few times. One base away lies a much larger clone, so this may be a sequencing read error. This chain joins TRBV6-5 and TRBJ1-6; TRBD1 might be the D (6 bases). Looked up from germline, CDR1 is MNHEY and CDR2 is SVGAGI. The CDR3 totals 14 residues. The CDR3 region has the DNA TGTGCCAGCAGTTTGACAGGAGAAAATTCACCCCTCAACTTT. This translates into CASSLTGENSPLNF.

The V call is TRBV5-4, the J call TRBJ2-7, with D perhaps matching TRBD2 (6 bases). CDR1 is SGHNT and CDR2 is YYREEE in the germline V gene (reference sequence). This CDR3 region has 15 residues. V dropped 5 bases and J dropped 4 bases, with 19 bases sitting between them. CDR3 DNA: TGTGCCAGCAGTTTAATGATTAGCGGAATATACGAGCAGTACTTC. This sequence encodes CASSLMISGIYEQYF. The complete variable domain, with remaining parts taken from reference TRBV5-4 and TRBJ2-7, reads ETGVTQSPTHLIKTRGQQVTLRCSSQSGHNTVSWYQQALGQGPQFIFQYYREEENGRGNFPPRFSGLQFPNYSSELNVNALELDDSALYLCASSLMISGIYEQYFGPGTRLTVT.

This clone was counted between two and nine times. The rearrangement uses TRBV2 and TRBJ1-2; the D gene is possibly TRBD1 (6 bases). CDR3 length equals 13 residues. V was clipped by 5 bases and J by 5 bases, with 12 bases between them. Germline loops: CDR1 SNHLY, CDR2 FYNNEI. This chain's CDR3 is CASSYRVEYGYTF. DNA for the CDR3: TGTGCCAGCAGTTACAGGGTGGAATATGGCTACACCTTC.

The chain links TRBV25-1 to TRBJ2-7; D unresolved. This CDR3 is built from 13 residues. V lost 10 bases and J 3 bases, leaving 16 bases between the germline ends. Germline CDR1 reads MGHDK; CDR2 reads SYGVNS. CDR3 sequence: CATQAWLHYEQYF. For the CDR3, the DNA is TGTGCCACGCAGGCCTGGCTCCACTACGAGCAGTACTTC.

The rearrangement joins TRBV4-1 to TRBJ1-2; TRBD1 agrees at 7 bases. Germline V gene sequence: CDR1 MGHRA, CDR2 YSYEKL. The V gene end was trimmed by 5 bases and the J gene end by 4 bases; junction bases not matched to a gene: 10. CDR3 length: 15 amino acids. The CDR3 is CASSALTGVFYGYTF. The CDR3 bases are TGCGCCAGCAGCGCGCTAACAGGGGTTTTCTATGGCTACACCTTC.

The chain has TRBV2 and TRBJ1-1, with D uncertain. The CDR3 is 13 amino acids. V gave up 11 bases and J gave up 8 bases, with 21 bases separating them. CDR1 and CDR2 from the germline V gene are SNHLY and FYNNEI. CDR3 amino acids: CASAGTPLTEAFF. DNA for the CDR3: TGTGCCTCAGCAGGAACCCCCCTGACCGAAGCTTTCTTT. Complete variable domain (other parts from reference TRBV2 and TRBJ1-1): EPEVTQTPSHQVTQMGQEVILRCVPISNHLYFYWYRQILGQKVEFLVSFYNNEISEKSEIFDDQFSVERPDGSNFTLKIRSTKLEDSAMYFCASAGTPLTEAFFGQGTRLTVV.